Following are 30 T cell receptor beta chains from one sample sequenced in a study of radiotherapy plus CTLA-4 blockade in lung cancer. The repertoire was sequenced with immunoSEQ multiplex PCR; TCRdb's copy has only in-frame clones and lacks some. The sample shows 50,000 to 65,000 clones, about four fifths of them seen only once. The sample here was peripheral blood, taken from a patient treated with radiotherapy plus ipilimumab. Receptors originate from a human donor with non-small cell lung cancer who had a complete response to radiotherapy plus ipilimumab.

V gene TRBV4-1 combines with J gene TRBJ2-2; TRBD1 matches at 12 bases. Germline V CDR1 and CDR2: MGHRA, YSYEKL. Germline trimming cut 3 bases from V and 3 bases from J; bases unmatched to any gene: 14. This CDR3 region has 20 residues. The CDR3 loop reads CASSQDPGQGAGSHTGELFF. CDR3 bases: TGCGCCAGCAGCCAGGACCCGGGACAGGGGGCCGGATCCCACACCGGGGAGCTGTTTTTT.

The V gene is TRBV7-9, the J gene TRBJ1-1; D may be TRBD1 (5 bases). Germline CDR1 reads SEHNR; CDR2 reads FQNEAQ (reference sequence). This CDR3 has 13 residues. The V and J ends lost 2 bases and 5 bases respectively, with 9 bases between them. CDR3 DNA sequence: TGTGCCAGCAGCTTACAGGGAGGGACTGAAGCTTTCTTT. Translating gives CASSLQGGTEAFF.

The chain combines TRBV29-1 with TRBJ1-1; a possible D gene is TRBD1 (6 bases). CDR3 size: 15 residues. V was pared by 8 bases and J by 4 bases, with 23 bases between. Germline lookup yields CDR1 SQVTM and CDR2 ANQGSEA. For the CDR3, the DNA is TGCAGCATCTCCCGGGACAACCTGGTGGGCACTGAAGCTTTCTTT. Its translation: CSISRDNLVGTEAFF.

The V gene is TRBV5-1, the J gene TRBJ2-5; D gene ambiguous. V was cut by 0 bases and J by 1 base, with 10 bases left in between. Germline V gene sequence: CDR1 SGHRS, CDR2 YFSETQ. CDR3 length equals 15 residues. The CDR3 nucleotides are TGCGCCAGCAGCTTGGCCTTGAGTTCCCAAGAGACCCAGTACTTC. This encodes CASSLALSSQETQYF.

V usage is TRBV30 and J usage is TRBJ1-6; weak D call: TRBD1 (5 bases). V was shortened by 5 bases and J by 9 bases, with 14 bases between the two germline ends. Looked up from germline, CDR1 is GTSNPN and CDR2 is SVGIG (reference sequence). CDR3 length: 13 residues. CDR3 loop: CAWGREGVSPLHF. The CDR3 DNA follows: TGTGCCTGGGGCAGGGAAGGTGTTTCACCCCTCCACTTT. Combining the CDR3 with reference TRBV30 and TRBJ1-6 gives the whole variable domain SQTIHQWPATLVQPVGSPLSLECTVEGTSNPNLYWYRQAAGRGLQLLFYSVGIGQISSEVPQNLSASRPQDRQFILSSKKLLLSDSGFYLCAWGREGVSPLHFGNGTRLTVT.

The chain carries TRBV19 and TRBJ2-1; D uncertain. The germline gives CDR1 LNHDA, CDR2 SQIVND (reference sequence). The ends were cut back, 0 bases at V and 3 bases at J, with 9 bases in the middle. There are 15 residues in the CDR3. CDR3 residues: CASSIDRPSYNEQFF. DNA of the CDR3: TGTGCCAGTAGTATAGACAGGCCGAGCTACAATGAGCAGTTCTTC.

The CDR3 protein is CASSYSRQMRTDTQYF. The CDR3 nucleotides are TGTGCCAGCAGTTACTCCCGCCAGATGCGCACAGATACGCAGTATTTT. The chain recombines TRBV6-5 with TRBJ2-3, with D unclear. The germline CDR1 and CDR2 sequences are MNHEY and SVGAGI. The CDR3 is made up of 16 amino acids. The V gene lost 0 bases and the J gene lost 1 base, with 11 bases spanning the gap.

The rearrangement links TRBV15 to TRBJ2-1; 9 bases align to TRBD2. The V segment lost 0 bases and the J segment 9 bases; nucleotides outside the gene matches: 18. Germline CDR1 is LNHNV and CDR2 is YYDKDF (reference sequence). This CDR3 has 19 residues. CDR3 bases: TGTGCCACCAGCAGAGATCTGAGGGCTAGCGGGACTCAGGTTGGTGAGCAGTTCTTC. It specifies CATSRDLRASGTQVGEQFF.

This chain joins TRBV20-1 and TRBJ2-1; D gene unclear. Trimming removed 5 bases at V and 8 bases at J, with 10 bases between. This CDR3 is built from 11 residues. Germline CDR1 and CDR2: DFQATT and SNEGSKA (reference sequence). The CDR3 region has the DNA TGCAGTGCTGGTCCCGGGTATGAGCAGTTCTTC. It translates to CSAGPGYEQFF.

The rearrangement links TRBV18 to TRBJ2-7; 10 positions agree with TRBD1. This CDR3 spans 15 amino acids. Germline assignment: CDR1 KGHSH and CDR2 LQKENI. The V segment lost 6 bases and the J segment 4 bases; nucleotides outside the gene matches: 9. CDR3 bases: TGTGCCAGCTCCCAACCGGGACAGGGGCCGTACGAGCAGTACTTC. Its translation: CASSQPGQGPYEQYF.

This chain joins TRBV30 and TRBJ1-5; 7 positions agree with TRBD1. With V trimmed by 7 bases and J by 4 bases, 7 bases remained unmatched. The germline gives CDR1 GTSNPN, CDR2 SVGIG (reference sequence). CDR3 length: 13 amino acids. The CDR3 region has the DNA TGTGCCTCCCAAACAGGGGTGAATCAGCCCCAGCATTTT. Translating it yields CASQTGVNQPQHF.

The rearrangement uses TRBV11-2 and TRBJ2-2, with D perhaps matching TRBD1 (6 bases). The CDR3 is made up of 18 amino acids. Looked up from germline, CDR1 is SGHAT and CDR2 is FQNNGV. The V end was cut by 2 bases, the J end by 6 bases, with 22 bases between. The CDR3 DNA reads TGTGCCAGCAGCTTACGGACCATAACAGGGCGTCCCGCCGGGGAGCTGTTTTTT. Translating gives CASSLRTITGRPAGELFF.

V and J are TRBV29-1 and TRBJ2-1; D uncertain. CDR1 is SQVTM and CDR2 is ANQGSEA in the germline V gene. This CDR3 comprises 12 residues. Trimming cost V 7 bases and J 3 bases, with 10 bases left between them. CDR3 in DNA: TGCAGCGCCTCAAGGAGCTACAATGAGCAGTTCTTC. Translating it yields CSASRSYNEQFF.

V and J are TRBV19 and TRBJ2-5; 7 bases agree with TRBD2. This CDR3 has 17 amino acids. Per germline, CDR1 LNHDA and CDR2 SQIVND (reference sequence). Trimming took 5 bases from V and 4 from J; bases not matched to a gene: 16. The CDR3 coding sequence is TGTGCCAGTAGTCCACGGGCACTAGCGTTCCTCCGAGAGACCCAGTACTTC. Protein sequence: CASSPRALAFLRETQYF. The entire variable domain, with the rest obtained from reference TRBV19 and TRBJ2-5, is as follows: DGGITQSPKYLFRKEGQNVTLSCEQNLNHDAMYWYRQDPGQGLRLIYYSQIVNDFQKGDIAEGYSVSREKKESFPLTVTSAQKNPTAFYLCASSPRALAFLRETQYFGPGTRLLVL.

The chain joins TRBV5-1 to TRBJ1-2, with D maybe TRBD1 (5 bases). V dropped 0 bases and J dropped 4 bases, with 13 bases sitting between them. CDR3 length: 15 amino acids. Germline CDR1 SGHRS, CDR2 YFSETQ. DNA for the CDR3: TGCGCCAGCAGCTTGGTATCCGGGGGAATCTATGGCTACACCTTC. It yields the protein CASSLVSGGIYGYTF.

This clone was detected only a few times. The CDR3 loop is CATRRVAGANVLTF. Here the CDR3 DNA reads TGTGCCACGAGGCGGGTGGCTGGGGCCAACGTCCTGACTTTC. The chain uses TRBV19 and TRBJ2-6; D may be TRBD2 (5 bases). This CDR3 has 14 amino acids. The germline gives CDR1 LNHDA, CDR2 SQIVND (reference sequence). Trimming left V 10 bases short and J 2 bases short, with 12 bases between.

CDR3 DNA sequence: TGTGCCAGCAGCCCCCCAGGGACACGTACAGATACGCAGTATTTT. Protein sequence: CASSPPGTRTDTQYF. This chain joins TRBV6-5 and TRBJ2-3, with D perhaps matching TRBD1 (6 bases). CDR1 is MNHEY, CDR2 SVGAGI, per germline. V was pared by 6 bases and J by 3 bases, with 16 bases between. The CDR3 has 15 residues.

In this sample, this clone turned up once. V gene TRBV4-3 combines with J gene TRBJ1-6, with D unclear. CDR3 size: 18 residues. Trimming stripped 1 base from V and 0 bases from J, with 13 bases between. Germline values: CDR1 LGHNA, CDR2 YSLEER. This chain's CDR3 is CASSQVGGYSSYNSPLHF. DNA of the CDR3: TGCGCCAGCAGCCAAGTCGGCGGGTATAGCTCCTATAATTCACCCCTCCACTTT.

CDR3 in amino acids: CASSQQGYGYTF. The CDR3 DNA sequence: TGTGCCAGCAGTCAGCAGGGGTACGGCTACACCTTC. The chain uses TRBV6-5 and TRBJ1-2; D perhaps matches TRBD1 (6 bases). V was trimmed by 5 bases and J by 8 bases, leaving 12 bases between them. The CDR3 extends over 12 amino acids. Per the germline V gene, CDR1 is MNHEY and CDR2 is SVGAGI.

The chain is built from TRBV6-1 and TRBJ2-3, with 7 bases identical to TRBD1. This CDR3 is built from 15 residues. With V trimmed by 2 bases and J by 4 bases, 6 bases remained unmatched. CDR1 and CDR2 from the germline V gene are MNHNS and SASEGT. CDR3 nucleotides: TGTGCCAGCAGTGAAATAGGGGGCGCCCCAGATACGCAGTATTTT. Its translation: CASSEIGGAPDTQYF.

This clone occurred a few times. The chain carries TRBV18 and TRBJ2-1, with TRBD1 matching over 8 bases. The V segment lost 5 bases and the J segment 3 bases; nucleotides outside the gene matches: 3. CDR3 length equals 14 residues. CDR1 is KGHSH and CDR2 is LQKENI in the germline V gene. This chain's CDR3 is CASSSGTGYNEQFF. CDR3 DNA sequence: TGTGCCAGCTCATCCGGGACAGGCTACAATGAGCAGTTCTTC.

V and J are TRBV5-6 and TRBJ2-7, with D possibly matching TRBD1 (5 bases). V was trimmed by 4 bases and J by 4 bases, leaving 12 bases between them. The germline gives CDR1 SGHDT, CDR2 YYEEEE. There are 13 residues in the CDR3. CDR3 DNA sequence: TGTGCCAGCAGCCGGCAGGGTTGGTACGAGCAGTACTTC. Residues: CASSRQGWYEQYF.

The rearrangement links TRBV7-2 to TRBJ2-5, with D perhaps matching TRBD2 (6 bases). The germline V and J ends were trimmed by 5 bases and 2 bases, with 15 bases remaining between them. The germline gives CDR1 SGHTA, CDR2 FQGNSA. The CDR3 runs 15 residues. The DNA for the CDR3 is TGTGCCAGCAGCCAACAAGTGGGGGGACAAGAGACCCAGTACTTC. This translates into CASSQQVGGQETQYF. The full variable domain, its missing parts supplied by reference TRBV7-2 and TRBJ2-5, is GAGVSQSPSNKVTEKGKDVELRCDPISGHTALYWYRQSLGQGLEFLIYFQGNSAPDKSGLPSDRFSAERTGGSVSTLTIQRTQQEDSAVYLCASSQQVGGQETQYFGPGTRLLVL.

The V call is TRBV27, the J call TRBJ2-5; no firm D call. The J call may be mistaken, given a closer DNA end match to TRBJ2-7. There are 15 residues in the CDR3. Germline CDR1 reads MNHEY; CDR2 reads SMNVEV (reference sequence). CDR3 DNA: TGTGCCAGCAGTTTATTGTCCAGGCTATCCTACGAGCAGTACTTC. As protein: CASSLLSRLSYEQYF.

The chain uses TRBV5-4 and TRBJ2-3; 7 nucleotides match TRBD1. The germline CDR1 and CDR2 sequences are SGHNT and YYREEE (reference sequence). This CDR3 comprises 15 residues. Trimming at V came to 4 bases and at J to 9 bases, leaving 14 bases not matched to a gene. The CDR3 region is CASSQTGNGPRTQYF. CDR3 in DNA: TGTGCCAGCAGCCAGACAGGGAATGGGCCTCGAACGCAGTATTTT. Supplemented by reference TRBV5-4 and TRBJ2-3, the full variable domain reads ETGVTQSPTHLIKTRGQQVTLRCSSQSGHNTVSWYQQALGQGPQFIFQYYREEENGRGNFPPRFSGLQFPNYSSELNVNALELDDSALYLCASSQTGNGPRTQYFGPGTRLTVL.

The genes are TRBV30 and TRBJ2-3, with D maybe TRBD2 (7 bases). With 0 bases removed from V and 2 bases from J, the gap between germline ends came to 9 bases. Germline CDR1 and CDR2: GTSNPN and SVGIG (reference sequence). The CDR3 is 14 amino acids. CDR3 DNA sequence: TGTGCCTGGAGTGTAGGGGGGGTCACAGATACGCAGTATTTT. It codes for CAWSVGGVTDTQYF.

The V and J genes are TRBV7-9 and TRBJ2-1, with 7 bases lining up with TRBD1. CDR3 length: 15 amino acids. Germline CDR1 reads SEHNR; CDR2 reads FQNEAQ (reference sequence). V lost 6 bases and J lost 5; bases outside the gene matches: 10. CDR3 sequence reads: CASRVPRGQNNEQFF. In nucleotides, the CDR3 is TGTGCCAGCAGAGTCCCGAGGGGGCAGAACAATGAGCAGTTCTTC.

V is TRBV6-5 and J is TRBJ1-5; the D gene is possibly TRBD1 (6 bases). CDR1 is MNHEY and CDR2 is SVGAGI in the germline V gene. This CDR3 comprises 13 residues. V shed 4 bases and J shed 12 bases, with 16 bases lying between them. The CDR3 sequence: CASSSLGTRNQHF. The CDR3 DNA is TGTGCCAGCAGTTCACTAGGGACACGGAACCAGCATTTT.

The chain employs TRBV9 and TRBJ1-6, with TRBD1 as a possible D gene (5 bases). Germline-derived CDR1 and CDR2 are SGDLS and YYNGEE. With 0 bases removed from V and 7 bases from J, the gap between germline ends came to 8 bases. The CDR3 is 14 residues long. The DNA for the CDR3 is TGTGCCAGCAGCGTAGTACAGGAGAATTCACCCCTCCACTTT. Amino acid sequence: CASSVVQENSPLHF.

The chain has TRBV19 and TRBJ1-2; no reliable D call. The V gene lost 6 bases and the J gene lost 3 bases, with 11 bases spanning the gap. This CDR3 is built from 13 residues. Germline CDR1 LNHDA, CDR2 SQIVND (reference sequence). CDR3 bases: TGTGCCAGTAGGAAGGCAGGCCACTATGGCTACACCTTC. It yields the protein CASRKAGHYGYTF. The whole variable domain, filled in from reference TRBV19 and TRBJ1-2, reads DGGITQSPKYLFRKEGQNVTLSCEQNLNHDAMYWYRQDPGQGLRLIYYSQIVNDFQKGDIAEGYSVSREKKESFPLTVTSAQKNPTAFYLCASRKAGHYGYTFGSGTRLTVV.